This TCR beta chain was recovered during a study of regulatory T cells in long-lasting Graves disease. Specified time point: persistent/refractory GD, antithyroid drugs over 5 years with positive TRAb. PBMC RNA served as the TCR library source. American Thyroid Association guidelines were used to diagnose Graves' disease. The ends were cut back, 1 base at V and 0 bases at J, with 10 bases in the middle. CDR3 size: 15 residues. Germline V gene sequence: CDR1 GTSNPN, CDR2 SVGIG (reference sequence). Construction of the TCR beta libraries employed iRepertoire HTBI primers in conjunction with Arm-PCR of CDR3 regions. Each CDR3 protein is one row after TCRdb ran MiXCR on the multiplex PCR reads. The sample consists of fewer than 450,000 distinct CDR3 sequences, about a fifth of them appearing once.

The source of this sequence is a female donor with Graves disease. V gene TRBV30 combines with J gene TRBJ1-5; TRBD1 is a possible D gene (5 bases). The sample was peripheral blood mononuclear cells (PBMCs), taken when the disease was refractory, from a patient treated with antithyroid drugs. In DNA, the CDR3 is TGTGCCTGGAGTGGTGGTGGGACTAGCAATCAGCCCCAGCATTTT. This sequence encodes CAWSGGGTSNQPQHF.